Sequencing of this TCR beta chain was carried out in a study of identical twins. This clonotype has a handful of counts. The antigen is undetermined. From the 5' RACE reads, TCRdb called clonotypes with MiXCR, one entry per CDR3 protein. The table has about 720,000 distinct CDR3 sequences, over 8.5% seen once. Study-wide findings and caveats: The study reached conclusions through statistical analysis that was cross-sectional, not following the same donors.

This same sample was also taken into another study, of yellow fever vaccine responses in identical twins.

This TCR came from a woman younger than 35 in good health. Sequencing input: PBMCs.

CDR3 sequence reads: CASSVSLAGGSQETQYF. The CDR3 DNA is TGTGCCAGCAGTGTATCTTTGGCGGGGGGGTCCCAAGAGACCCAGTACTTC. The gene calls are TRBV2 and TRBJ2-5; 9 bases align to TRBD2. With V trimmed by 4 bases and J by 1 base, 10 bases remained unmatched. Germline CDR1 SNHLY, CDR2 FYNNEI. This CDR3 region has 17 residues.